This paragraph covers one T cell receptor (beta chain) sequence. What it binds is unknown. The source of the sample is a study of identical twins. General study results and limits: Abundant beta clonotypes from cord blood bore fewer insertions; memory repertoires lacked this pattern. Not following the same donors, the study drew its conclusions from cross-sectional statistical analysis.

Germline-derived CDR1 and CDR2 are SNHLY and FYNNEI. The CDR3 extends over 13 amino acids. The V gene lost 4 bases and the J gene lost 3 bases, with 10 bases spanning the gap. Only healthy Caucasians were included as donors. cDNA carried unique molecular identifiers, and a universal primer site was added by template switching. TCRdb reanalysed the 5' RACE reads using MiXCR and keeps one entry per CDR3 protein. Of about 240,000 distinct CDR3 sequences listed, 12% are singletons. The data were also submitted as part of a second study, on yellow fever vaccine responses in identical twins.

The source is a woman younger than 35 in good health. The rearrangement joins TRBV2 to TRBJ2-7; TRBD2 is a possible D gene (6 bases). Sequencing used memory (CD45RO+) T cells sorted from blood. CDR3 loop: CASSGGGNYEQYF. The DNA for the CDR3 is TGTGCCAGCAGTGGTGGGGGGAACTACGAGCAGTACTTC.